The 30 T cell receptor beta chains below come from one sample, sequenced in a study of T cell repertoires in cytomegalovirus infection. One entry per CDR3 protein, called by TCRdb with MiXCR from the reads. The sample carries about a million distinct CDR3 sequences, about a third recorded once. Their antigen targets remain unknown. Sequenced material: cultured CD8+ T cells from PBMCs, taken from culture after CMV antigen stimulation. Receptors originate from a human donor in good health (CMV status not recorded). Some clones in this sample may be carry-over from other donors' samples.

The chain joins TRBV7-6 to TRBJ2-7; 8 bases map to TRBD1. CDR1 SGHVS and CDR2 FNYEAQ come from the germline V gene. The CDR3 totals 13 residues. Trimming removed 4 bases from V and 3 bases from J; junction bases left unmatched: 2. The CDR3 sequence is CASSSTGDYEQYF. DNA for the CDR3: TGTGCCAGCAGCTCGACAGGGGACTACGAGCAGTACTTC.

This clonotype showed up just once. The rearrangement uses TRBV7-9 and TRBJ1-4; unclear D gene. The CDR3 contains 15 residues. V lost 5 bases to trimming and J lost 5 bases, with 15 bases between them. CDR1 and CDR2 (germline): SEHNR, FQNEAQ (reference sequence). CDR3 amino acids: CASSPLDWLNEKLFF. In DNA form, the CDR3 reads TGTGCCAGCAGCCCACTTGACTGGTTGAATGAAAAACTGTTTTTT.

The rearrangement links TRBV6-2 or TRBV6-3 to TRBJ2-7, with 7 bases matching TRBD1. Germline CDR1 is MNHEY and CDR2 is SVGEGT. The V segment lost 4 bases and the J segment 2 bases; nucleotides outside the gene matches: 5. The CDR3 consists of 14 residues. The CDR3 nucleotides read TGTGCCAGCAGTTCCCAGGGGGAAACCTACGAGCAGTACGTC. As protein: CASSSQGETYEQYV.

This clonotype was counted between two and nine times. The CDR3 DNA reads TGCAGTGCTAGACCTCTGGACGCCCCAAATCAGCCCCAGCATTTT. This sequence encodes CSARPLDAPNQPQHF. The rearrangement links TRBV20-1 to TRBJ1-5, with D hard to call. The V gene lost 2 bases and the J gene lost 4 bases, with 15 bases spanning the gap. Looked up from germline, CDR1 is DFQATT and CDR2 is SNEGSKA (reference sequence). The length of the CDR3 is 15 residues.

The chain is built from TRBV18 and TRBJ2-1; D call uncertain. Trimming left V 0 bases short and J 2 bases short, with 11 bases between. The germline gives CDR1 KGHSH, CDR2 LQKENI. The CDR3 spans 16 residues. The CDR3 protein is CASSPPDRFPYNEQFF. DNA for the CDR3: TGTGCCAGCTCACCACCGGATAGGTTCCCCTACAATGAGCAGTTCTTC.

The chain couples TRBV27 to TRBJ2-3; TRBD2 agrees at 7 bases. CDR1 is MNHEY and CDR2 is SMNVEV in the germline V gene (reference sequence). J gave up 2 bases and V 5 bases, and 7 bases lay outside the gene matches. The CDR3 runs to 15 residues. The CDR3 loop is CASSPSGADTDTQYF. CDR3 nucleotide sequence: TGTGCCAGCAGTCCTAGCGGAGCAGACACAGATACGCAGTATTTT.

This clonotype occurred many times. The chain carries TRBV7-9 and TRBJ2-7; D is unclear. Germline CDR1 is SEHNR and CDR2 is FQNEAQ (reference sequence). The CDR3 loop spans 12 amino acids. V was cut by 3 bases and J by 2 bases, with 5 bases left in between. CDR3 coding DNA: TGTGCCAGCAGCTTGGACCCCTACGAGCAGTACTTC. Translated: CASSLDPYEQYF.

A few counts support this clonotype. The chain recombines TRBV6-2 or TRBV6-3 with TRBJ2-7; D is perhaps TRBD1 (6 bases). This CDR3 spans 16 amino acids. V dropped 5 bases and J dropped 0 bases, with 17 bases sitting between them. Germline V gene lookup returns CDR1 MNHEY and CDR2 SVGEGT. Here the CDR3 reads CASSTRFGQFSYEQYV. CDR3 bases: TGTGCCAGCAGTACACGCTTTGGACAGTTCTCCTACGAGCAGTACGTC.

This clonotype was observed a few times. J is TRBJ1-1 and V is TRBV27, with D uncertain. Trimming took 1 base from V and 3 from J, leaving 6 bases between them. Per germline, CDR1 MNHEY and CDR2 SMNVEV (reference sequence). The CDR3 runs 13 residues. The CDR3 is CASSLYLYTEAFF. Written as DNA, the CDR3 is TGTGCCAGCAGTTTATACCTCTACACTGAAGCTTTCTTT.

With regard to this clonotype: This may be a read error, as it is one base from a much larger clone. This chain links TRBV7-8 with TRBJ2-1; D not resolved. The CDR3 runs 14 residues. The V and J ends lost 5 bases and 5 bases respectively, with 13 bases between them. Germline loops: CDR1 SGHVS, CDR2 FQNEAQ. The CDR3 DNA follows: TGTGCCAGCAGCATGGTCGGCCCGGACAATGAGCAGTTCTTC. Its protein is CASSMVGPDNEQFF.

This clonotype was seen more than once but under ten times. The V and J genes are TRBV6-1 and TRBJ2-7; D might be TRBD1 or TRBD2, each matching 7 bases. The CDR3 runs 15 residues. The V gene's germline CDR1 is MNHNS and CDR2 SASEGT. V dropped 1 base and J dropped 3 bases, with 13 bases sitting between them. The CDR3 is CASSEDPGGDYEQYV. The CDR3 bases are TGTGCCAGCAGTGAAGACCCAGGGGGGGACTACGAGCAGTACGTC.

The CDR3 loop is CASSSPGTAGETQYF. The CDR3 bases are TGTGCCAGCAGCTCCCCCGGGACAGCGGGGGAGACCCAGTACTTC. The chain employs TRBV7-6 and TRBJ2-5; D might be TRBD1 or TRBD2, each matching 7 bases. This CDR3 region has 15 residues. Germline lookup yields CDR1 SGHVS and CDR2 FNYEAQ. The V end was cut by 4 bases, the J end by 5 bases, with 17 bases between. Based on the CDR3 plus reference TRBV7-6 and TRBJ2-5, the full variable domain is GAGVSQSPRYKVTKRGQDVALRCDPISGHVSLYWYRQALGQGPEFLTYFNYEAQQDKSGLPNDRFSAERPEGSISTLTIQRTEQRDSAMYRCASSSPGTAGETQYFGPGTRLLVL.

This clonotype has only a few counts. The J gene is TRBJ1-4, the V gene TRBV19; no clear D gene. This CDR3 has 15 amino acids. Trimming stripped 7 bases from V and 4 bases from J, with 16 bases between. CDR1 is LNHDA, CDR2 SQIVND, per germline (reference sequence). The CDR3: CASTPLATVNEKLFF. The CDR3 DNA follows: TGTGCCAGTACCCCCCTTGCGACGGTTAATGAAAAACTGTTTTTT.

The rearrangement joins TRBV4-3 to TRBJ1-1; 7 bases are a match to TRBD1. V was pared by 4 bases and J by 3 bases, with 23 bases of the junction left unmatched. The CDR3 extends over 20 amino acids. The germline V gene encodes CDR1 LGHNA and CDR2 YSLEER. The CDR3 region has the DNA TGCGCCAGCAGCCTATTTTTCCCTGGTATGTCACAGGGGAAGGACACTGAAGCTTTCTTT. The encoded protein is CASSLFFPGMSQGKDTEAFF.

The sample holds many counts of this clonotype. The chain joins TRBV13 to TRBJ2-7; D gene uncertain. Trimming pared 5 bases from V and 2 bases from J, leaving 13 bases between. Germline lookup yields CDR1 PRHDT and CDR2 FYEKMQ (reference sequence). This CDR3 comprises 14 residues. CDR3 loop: CASSLGRNTYEQYF. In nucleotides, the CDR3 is TGTGCCAGCAGCCTTGGACGGAACACCTACGAGCAGTACTTC.

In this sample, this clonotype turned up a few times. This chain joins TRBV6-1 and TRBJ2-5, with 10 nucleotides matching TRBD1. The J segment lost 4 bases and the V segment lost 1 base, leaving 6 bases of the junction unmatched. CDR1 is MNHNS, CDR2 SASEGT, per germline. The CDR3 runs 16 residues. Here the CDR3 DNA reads TGTGCCAGCAGTGAAGTGACAGGGGGCTGGGGAGAGACCCAGTACTTC. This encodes CASSEVTGGWGETQYF.

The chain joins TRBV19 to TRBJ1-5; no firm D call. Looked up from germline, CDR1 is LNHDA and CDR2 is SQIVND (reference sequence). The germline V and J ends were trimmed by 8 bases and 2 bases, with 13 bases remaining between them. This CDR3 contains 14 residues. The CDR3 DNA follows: TGTGCCAGTCGGATTTTGGGTGGCAATCAGCCCCAGCATTTT. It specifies CASRILGGNQPQHF.

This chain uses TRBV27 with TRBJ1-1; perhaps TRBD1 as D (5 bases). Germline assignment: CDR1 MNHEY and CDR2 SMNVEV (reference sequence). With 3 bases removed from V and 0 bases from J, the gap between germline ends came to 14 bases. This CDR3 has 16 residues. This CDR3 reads CASSFSPGPMNTEAFF. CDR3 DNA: TGTGCCAGCAGTTTTTCTCCGGGACCAATGAACACTGAAGCTTTCTTT.

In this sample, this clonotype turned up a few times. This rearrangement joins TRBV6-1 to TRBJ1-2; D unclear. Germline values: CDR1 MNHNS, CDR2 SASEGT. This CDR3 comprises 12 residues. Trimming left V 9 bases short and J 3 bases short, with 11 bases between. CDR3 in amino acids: CASRGWDYGYTF. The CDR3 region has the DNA TGTGCCAGTCGAGGTTGGGACTATGGCTACACCTTC.

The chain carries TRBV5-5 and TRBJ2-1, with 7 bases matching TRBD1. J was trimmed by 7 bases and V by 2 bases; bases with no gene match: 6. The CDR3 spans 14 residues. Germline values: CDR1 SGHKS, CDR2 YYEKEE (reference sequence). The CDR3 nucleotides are TGTGCCAGCAGCTTTGACAGGGATTATAATGAGCAGTTCTTC. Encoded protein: CASSFDRDYNEQFF.

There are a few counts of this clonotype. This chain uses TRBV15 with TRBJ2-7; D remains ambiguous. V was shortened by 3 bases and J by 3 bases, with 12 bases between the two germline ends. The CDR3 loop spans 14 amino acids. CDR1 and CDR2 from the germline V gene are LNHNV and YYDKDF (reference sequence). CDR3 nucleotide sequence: TGTGCCACCAGCAGTGACGTCCTTGGCTACGAGCAGTACTTC. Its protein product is CATSSDVLGYEQYF.

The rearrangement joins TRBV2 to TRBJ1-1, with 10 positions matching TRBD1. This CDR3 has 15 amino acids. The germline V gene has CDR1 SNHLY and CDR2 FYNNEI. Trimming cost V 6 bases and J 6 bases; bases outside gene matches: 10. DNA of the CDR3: TGTGCCAGCAGCCCCGAGGGACAGGGGTGGGCTGAAGCTTTCTTT. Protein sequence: CASSPEGQGWAEAFF.

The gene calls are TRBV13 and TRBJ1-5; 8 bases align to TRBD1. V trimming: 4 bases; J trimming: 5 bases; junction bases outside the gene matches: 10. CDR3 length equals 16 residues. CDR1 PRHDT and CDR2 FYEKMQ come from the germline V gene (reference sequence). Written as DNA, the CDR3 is TGTGCCAGCAGCTCAAGGGGGACAGGCCCCCATCAGCCCCAGCATTTT. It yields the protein CASSSRGTGPHQPQHF.

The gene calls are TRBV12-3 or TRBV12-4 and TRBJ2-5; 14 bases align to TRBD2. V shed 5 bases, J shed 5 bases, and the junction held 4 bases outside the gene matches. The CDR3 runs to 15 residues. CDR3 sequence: CASSATSGGEETQYF. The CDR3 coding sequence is TGTGCCAGCAGTGCGACTAGCGGGGGGGAGGAGACCCAGTACTTC.

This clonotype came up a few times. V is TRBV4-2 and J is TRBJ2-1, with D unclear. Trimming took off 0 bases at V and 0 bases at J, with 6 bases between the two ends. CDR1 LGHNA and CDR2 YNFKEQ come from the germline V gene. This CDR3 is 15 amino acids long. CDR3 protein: CASSQEGSSYNEQFF. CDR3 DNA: TGTGCCAGCAGCCAAGAGGGATCCTCCTACAATGAGCAGTTCTTC.

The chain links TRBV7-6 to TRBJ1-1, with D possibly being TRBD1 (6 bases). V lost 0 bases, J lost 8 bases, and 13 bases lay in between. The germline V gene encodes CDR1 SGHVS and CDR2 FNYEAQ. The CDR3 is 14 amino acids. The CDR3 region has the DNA TGTGCCAGCAGCTTAGCGAGGGCAGGGGAGGAAGCTTTCTTT. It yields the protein CASSLARAGEEAFF.

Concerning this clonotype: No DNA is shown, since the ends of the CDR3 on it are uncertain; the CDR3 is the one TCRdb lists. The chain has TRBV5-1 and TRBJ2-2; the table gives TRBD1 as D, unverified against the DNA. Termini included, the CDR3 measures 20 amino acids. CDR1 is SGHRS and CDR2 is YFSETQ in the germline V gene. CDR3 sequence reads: CASSWDRLSYTFANTGELFF.

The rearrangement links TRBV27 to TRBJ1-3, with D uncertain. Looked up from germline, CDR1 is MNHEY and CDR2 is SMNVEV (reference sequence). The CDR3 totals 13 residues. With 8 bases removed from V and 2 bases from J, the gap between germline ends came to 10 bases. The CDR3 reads CASGPGAGNTIYF. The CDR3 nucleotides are TGTGCCAGCGGGCCGGGAGCTGGAAACACCATATATTTT.

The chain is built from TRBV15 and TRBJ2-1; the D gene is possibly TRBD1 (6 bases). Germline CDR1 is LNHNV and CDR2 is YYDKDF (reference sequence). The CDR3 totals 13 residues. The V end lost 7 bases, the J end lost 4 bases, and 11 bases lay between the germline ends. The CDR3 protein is CATTHRAYNEQFF. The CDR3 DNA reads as TGTGCCACCACGCACAGGGCGTACAATGAGCAGTTCTTC.

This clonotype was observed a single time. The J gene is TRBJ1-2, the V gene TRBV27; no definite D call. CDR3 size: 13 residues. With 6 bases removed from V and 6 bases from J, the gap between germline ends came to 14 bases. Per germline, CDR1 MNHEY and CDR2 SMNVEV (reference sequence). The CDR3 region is CASRLTVSHGYTF. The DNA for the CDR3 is TGTGCCAGCAGGCTAACAGTGTCTCATGGCTACACCTTC.